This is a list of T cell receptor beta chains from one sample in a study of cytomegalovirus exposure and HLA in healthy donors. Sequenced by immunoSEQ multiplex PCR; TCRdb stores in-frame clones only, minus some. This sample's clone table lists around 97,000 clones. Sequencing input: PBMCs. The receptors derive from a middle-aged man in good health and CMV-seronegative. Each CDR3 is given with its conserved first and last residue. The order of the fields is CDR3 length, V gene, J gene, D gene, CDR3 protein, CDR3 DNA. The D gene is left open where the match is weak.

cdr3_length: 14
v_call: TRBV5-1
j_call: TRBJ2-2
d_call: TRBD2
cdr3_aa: CASTLAGGTGELFF
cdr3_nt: TGCGCCAGCACGCTAGCGGGCGGGACCGGGGAGCTGTTTTTC

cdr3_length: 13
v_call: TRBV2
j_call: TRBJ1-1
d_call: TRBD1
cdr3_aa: CATTGGGGTEAFF
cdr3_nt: TGTGCCACGACAGGGGGCGGTGGCACTGAAGCTTTCTTT

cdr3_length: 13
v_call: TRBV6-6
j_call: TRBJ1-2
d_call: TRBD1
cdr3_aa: CGVWDSANYGYTF
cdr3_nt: TGTGGCGTTTGGGACAGCGCTAACTATGGCTACACCTTC

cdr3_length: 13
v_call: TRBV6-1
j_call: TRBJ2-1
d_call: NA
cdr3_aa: CASSGGLNNEQFF
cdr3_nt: TGTGCCAGCAGTGGGGGACTGAACAATGAGCAGTTCTTC

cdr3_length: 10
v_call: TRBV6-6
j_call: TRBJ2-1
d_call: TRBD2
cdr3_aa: CASSGSGTFF
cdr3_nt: TGTGCCAGCAGTGGTAGCGGGACCTTCTTC

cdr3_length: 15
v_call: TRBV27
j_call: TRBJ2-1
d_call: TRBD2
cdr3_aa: CASRSGTTAYNEQFF
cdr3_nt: TGTGCCAGCAGATCCGGGACTACCGCCTACAATGAGCAGTTCTTC

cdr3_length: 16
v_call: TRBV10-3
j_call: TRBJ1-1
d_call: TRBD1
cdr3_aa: CAISIGQGAANTEAFF
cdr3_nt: TGTGCCATCAGTATTGGACAGGGGGCGGCAAACACTGAAGCTTTCTTT

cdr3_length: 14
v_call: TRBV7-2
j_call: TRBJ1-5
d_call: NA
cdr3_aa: CASSLLPKNQPQHF
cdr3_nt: TGTGCCAGCAGCCTCTTGCCTAAGAATCAGCCCCAGCATTTT

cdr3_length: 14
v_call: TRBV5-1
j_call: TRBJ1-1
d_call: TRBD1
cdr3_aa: CASSPRTGDGEAFF
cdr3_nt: TGCGCCAGCAGCCCTCGGACAGGGGATGGTGAAGCTTTCTTT

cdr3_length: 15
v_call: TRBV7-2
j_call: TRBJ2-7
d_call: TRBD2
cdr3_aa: CASSFSSGLSYEQYF
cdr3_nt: TGTGCCAGCAGCTTTTCTAGCGGTCTCTCCTACGAGCAGTACTTC

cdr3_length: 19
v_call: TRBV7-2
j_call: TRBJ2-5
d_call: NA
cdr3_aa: CASSPKGWAELGNKETQYF
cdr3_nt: TGTGCCAGCAGCCCCAAGGGTTGGGCAGAACTCGGGAATAAAGAGACCCAGTACTTC

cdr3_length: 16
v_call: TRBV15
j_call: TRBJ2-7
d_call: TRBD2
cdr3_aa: CATSRERAGIPYEQYF
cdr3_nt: TGTGCCACCAGCAGAGAAAGAGCGGGAATTCCCTACGAGCAGTACTTC

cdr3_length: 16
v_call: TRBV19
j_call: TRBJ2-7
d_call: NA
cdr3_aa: CASSITPGGTSYEQYF
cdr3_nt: TGTGCCAGTAGTATAACCCCAGGGGGGACCTCCTACGAGCAGTACTTC

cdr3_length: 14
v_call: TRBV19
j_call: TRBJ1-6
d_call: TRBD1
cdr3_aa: CASSTVDRDSPLHF
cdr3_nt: TGTGCCAGTAGTACCGTCGACAGGGACTCACCCCTCCACTTT

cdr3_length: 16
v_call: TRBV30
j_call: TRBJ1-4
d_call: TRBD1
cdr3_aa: CAWSHLMGQGNEKLFF
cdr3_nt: TGTGCCTGGAGTCATCTGATGGGACAGGGGAATGAAAAACTGTTTTTT

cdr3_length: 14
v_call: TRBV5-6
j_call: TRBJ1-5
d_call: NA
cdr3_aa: CASSIGLSNQPQHF
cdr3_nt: TGTGCCAGCAGCATCGGTCTTAGCAATCAGCCCCAGCATTTT

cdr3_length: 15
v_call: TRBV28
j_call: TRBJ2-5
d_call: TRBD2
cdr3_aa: CASSPRGLAQETQYF
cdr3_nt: TGTGCCAGCAGCCCACGGGGACTAGCACAAGAGACCCAGTACTTC

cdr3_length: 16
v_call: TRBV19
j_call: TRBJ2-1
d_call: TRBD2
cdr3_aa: CASNKYGTSGSYEQFF
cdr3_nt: TGTGCCAGTAATAAATACGGGACTAGCGGGAGCTATGAGCAGTTCTTC

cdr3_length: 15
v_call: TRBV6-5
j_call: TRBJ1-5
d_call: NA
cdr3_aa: CASSLARGSNQPQHF
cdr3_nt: TGTGCCAGCAGTCTCGCGAGGGGGAGCAATCAGCCCCAGCATTTT

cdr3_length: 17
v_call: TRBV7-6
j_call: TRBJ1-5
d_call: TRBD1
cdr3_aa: CASSPYDRGGGSLGQHF
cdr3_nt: TGTGCCAGCAGCCCGTATGACAGGGGAGGGGGCTCCCTGGGCCAGCATTTT

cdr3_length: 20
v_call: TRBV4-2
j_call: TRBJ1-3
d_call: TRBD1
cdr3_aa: CASSQDPGQGVGGSGNTIYF
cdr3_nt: TGTGCCAGCAGCCAAGATCCGGGACAGGGGGTTGGCGGTTCTGGAAACACCATATATTTT

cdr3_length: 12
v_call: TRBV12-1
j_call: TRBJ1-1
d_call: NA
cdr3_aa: CASSPQEDEAFF
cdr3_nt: TGTGCCAGCAGCCCCCAGGAGGATGAAGCTTTCTTT

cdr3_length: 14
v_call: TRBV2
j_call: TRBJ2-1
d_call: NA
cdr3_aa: CASIGGGPYNEQFF
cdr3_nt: TGTGCCAGCATTGGAGGGGGCCCCTACAATGAGCAGTTCTTC

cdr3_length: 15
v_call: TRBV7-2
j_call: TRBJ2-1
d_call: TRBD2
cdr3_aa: CASSLGLASYNEQFF
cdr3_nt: TGTGCCAGCAGCTTAGGACTAGCCTCCTACAATGAGCAGTTCTTC

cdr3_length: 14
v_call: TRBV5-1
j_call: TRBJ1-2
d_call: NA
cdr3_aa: CASSLDRRNYGYTF
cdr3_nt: TGCGCCAGCAGCTTGGACAGGCGAAACTATGGCTACACCTTC

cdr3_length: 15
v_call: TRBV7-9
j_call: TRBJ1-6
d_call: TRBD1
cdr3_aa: CASSQTGANNSPLHF
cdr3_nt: TGTGCCAGCAGTCAGACAGGGGCCAATAATTCACCCCTCCACTTT

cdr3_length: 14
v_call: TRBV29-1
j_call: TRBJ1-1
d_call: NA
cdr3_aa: CSGSTPGGNTEAFF
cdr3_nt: TGCAGCGGATCAACACCGGGGGGGAACACTGAAGCTTTCTTT

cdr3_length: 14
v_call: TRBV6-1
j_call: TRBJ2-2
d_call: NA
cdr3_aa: CASSKYKNTGELFF
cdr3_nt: TGTGCCAGCAGTAAATACAAGAACACCGGGGAGCTGTTTTTT

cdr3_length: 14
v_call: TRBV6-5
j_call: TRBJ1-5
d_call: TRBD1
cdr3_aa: CASSLNRGEQPQHF
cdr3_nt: TGTGCCAGCAGCCTCAACAGGGGTGAGCAGCCCCAGCATTTT

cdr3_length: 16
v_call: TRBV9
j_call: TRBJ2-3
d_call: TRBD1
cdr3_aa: CASRRGTGGFTDTQYF
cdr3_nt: TGTGCCAGCAGAAGAGGGACAGGGGGTTTCACGGATACGCAGTATTTT

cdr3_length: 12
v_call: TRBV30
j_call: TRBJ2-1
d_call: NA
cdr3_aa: CAWSRQSNEQFF
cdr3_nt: TGTGCCTGGAGTCGACAGTCCAATGAGCAGTTCTTC

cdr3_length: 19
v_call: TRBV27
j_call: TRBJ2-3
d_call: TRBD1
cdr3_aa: CASSWGPGQGALNTDTQYF
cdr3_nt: TGTGCCAGCAGTTGGGGGCCGGGACAGGGGGCCCTTAACACAGATACGCAGTATTTT

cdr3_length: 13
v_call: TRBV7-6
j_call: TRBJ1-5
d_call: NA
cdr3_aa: CASSLDQGQPQHF
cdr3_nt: TGTGCCAGCAGCTTGGACCAGGGTCAGCCCCAGCATTTT

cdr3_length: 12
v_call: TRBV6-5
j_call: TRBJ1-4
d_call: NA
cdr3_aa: CASRGRLEKLFF
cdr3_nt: TGTGCCAGCAGGGGCAGGCTTGAAAAGTTGTTTTTT

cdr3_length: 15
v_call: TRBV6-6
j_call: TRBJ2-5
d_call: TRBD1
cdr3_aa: CASSYWTGGTETQYF
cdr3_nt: TGTGCCAGCAGTTACTGGACAGGGGGAACGGAGACCCAGTACTTC

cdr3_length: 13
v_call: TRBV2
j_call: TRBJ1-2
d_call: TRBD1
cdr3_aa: CASRTGFNYGYTF
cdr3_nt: TGTGCCAGCCGGACAGGATTTAACTATGGCTACACCTTC

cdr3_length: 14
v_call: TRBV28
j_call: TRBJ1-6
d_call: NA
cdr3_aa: CASRGGGWSSPLHF
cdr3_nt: TGTGCCAGCAGGGGCGGAGGGTGGAGTTCACCCCTCCACTTT

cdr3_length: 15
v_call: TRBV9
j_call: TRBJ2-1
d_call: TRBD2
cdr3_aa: CASSAGLAAYNEQFF
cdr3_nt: TGTGCCAGCAGCGCGGGACTAGCGGCATACAATGAGCAGTTCTTC

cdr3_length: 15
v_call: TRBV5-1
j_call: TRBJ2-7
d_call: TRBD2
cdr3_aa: CASSLATSLTDEQYF
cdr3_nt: TGCGCCAGCAGCCTGGCGACTAGCTTAACAGACGAGCAGTACTTC

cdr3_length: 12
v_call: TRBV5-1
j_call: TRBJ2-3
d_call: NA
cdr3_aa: CASSLEADTQYF
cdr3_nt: TGCGCCAGCAGCTTGGAAGCGGATACGCAGTATTTT

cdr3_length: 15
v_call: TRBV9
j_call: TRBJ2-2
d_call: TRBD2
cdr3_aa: CASSPTSENTGELFF
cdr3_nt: TGTGCCAGCAGCCCGACTAGCGAAAACACCGGGGAGCTGTTTTTT

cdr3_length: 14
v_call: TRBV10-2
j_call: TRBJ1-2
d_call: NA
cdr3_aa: CASSVASTNYGYTF
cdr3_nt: TGCGCCAGCAGTGTAGCCTCAACTAACTATGGCTACACCTTC

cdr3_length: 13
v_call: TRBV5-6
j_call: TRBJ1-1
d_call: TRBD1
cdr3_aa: CASSPDRVTEAFF
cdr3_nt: TGTGCCAGCAGCCCCGACAGGGTCACTGAAGCTTTCTTT

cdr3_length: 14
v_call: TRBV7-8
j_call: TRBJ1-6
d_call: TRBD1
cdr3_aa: CASRIGTDNSPLHF
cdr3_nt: TGTGCCAGCAGAATTGGGACAGATAATTCACCCCTCCACTTT

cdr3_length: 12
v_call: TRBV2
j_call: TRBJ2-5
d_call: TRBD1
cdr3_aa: CASSTGEETQYF
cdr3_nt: TGTGCCAGCAGCACAGGGGAAGAGACCCAGTACTTC

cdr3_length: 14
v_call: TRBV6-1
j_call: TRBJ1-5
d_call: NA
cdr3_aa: CASSKEGGGQPQHF
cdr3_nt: TGTGCCAGCAGCAAGGAGGGAGGGGGTCAGCCCCAGCATTTT

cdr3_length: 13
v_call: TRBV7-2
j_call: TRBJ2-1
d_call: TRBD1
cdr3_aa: CASSFGTVNEQFF
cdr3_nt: TGTGCCAGCAGCTTCGGGACAGTCAATGAGCAGTTCTTC

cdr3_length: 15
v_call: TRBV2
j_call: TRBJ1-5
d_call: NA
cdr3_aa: CASSQQGSNNQPQHF
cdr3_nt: TGTGCCAGCAGTCAACAGGGATCGAACAATCAGCCCCAGCATTTT

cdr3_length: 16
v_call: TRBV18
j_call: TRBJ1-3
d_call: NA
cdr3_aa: CASSPPEGRYGNTIYF
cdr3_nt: TGTGCCAGCTCACCACCGGAGGGCCGGTATGGAAACACCATATATTTT

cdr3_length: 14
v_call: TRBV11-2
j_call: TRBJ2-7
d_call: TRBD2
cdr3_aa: CASSSSGRSYEQYF
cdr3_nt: TGTGCCAGCAGCTCTAGCGGGAGATCTTACGAGCAGTACTTC

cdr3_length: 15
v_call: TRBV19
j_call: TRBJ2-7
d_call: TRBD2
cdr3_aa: CASSILAGDSYEQYF
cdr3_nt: TGTGCCAGTAGTATTTTGGCGGGGGATTCCTACGAGCAGTACTTC

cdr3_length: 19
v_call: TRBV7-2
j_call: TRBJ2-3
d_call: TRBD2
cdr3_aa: CASSATSGHEVTSTDTQYF
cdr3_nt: TGTGCCAGCAGCGCTACTAGCGGGCATGAAGTAACTAGCACAGATACGCAGTATTTT

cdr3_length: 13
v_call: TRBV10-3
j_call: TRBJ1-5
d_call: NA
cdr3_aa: CAISTGSNQPQHF
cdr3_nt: TGTGCCATCAGCACAGGGTCCAATCAGCCCCAGCATTTT